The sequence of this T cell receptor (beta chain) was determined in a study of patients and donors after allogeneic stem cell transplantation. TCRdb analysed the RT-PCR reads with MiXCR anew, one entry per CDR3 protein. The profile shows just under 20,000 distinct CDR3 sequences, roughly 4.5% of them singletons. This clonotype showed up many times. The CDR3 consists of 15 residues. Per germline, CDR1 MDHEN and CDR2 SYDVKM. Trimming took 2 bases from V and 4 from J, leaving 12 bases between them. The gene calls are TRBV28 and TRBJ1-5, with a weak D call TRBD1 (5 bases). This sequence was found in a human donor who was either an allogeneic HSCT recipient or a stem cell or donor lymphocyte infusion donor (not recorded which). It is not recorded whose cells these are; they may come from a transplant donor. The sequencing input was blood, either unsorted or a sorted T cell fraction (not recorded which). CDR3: CASSLRSGFNQPQHF. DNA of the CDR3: TGTGCCAGCAGTTTAAGGTCAGGGTTTAATCAGCCCCAGCATTTT.